This T cell receptor beta chain emerged from a study of T-cell memory formation after mild COVID-19. Study in general: The TCR clusters were mostly specific to one donor.

The CDR3 runs to 12 residues. Germline values: CDR1 SQVTM, CDR2 ANQGSEA. Deletions cut 6 bases from V and 4 bases from J, with 9 bases between. TCRdb reanalysed the 5' RACE reads using MiXCR and keeps one entry per CDR3 protein. Here the sample spans approximately 150,000 distinct CDR3 sequences, approximately 14% being singletons. Sequenced material: PBMCs or a T cell subset sorted from them (not recorded which). V is TRBV29-1 and J is TRBJ2-2; TRBD2 might be the D (5 bases). The receptor comes from an adult woman who had mild COVID-19 (a few samples of this study predate the infection). Cell type and time point are not known. CDR3 nucleotides: TGCAGCGTGAGGGTGGCCACCGGGGAGCTGTTTTTT. Translated: CSVRVATGELFF.